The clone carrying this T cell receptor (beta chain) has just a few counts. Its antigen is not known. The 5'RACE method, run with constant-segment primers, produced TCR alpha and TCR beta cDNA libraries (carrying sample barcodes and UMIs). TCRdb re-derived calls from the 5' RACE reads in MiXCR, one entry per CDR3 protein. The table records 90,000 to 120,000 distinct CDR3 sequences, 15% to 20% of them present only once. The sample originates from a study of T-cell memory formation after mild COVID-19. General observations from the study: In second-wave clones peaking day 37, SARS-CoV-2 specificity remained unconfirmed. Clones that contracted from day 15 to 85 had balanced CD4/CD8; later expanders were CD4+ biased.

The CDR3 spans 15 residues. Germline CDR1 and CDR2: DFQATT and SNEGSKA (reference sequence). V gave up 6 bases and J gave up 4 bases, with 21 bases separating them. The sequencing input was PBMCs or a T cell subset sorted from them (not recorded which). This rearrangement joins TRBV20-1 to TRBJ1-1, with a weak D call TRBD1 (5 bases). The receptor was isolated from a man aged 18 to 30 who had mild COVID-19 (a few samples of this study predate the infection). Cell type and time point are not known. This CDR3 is CSAKRTRVRSTEAFF. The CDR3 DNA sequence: TGCAGTGCCAAAAGAACCAGGGTAAGAAGCACTGAAGCTTTCTTT.